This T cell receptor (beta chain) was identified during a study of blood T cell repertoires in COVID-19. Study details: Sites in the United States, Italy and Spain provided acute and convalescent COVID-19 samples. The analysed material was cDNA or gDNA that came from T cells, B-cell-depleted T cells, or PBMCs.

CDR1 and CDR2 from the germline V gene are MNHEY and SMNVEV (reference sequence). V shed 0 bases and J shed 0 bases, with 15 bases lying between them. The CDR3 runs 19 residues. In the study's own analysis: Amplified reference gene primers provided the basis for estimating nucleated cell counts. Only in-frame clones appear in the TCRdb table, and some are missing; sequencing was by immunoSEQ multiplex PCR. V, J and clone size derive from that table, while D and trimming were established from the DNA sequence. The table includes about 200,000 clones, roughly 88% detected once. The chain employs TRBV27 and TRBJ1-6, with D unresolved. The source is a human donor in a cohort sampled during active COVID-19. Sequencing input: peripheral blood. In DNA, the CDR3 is TGTGCCAGCAGTTTATCGGGAGGTACTCCAAGCTCCTATAATTCACCCCTCCACTTT. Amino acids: CASSLSGGTPSSYNSPLHF.